The 20 T cell receptor beta chains listed next were all sequenced from one sample in a study of blood T cell repertoires in COVID-19. The method was immunoSEQ multiplex PCR; TCRdb's version includes in-frame clones alone and lacks a portion of them. The table has around 78,000 clones, roughly 82% seen once. Material: peripheral blood. All receptors come from a human donor in a cohort sampled during active COVID-19.

This clone was counted between two and nine times. The chain combines TRBV5-1 with TRBJ2-7; TRBD1 matches at 7 bases. V lost 4 bases, J lost 2 bases, and 6 bases stayed unmatched. Per the germline V gene, CDR1 is SGHRS and CDR2 is YFSETQ. There are 14 residues in the CDR3. The CDR3 protein is CASSADRYPYEQYF. CDR3 nucleotides: TGCGCCAGCAGCGCGGACAGGTACCCCTACGAGCAGTACTTC.

The chain is built from TRBV4-3 and TRBJ2-3; no reliable D call. V lost 0 bases, J lost 1 base, and 5 bases lay in between. The CDR3 extends over 14 amino acids. From germline, CDR1 is LGHNA and CDR2 YSLEER. CDR3 coding DNA: TGCGCCAGCAGCCAAGACTCCCGCACAGATACGCAGTATTTT. This codes for CASSQDSRTDTQYF.

The chain is built from TRBV5-3 and TRBJ1-2; 10 positions agree with TRBD1. TRBV5-3 is annotated as an ORF whose role is uncertain. CDR3 length equals 16 residues. The V and J ends lost 1 base and 5 bases, in that order; junction bases with no gene match: 8. The CDR3 DNA is TGTGCCAGAAGCTTGTCACCGGGACAGGGGCTATATGGCTACACCTTC. Translating gives CARSLSPGQGLYGYTF.

J is TRBJ1-6 and V is TRBV5-4; no clear D gene. The CDR3 consists of 16 residues. With 4 bases removed from V and 5 bases from J, the gap between germline ends came to 16 bases. Germline V gives CDR1 SGHNT, CDR2 YYREEE (reference sequence). This CDR3 is CASSRGSPEHNSPLHF. In DNA form, the CDR3 reads TGTGCCAGCAGCCGAGGGTCTCCAGAACATAATTCACCCCTCCACTTT. Full variable domain (remainder filled in from reference TRBV5-4 and TRBJ1-6): ETGVTQSPTHLIKTRGQQVTLRCSSQSGHNTVSWYQQALGQGPQFIFQYYREEENGRGNFPPRFSGLQFPNYSSELNVNALELDDSALYLCASSRGSPEHNSPLHFGNGTRLTVT.

The genes are TRBV27 and TRBJ1-1; 10 nucleotides agree with TRBD1. The CDR3 has 14 amino acids. The germline V gene encodes CDR1 MNHEY and CDR2 SMNVEV (reference sequence). V dropped 4 bases and J dropped 6; count of bases not matched to a gene: 5. The CDR3 loop is CASSYRDRGSEAFF. CDR3 nucleotide sequence: TGTGCCAGCAGTTACCGGGACAGGGGTTCTGAAGCTTTCTTT.

The genes are TRBV2 and TRBJ2-7, with TRBD1 as a possible D gene (6 bases). The CDR3 loop spans 12 amino acids. Germline V gene lookup returns CDR1 SNHLY and CDR2 FYNNEI. Trimming shortened V by 7 bases and J by 6 bases, and 13 bases separated the two germline ends. CDR3 loop: CASKVWGLEQYF. The CDR3 DNA reads as TGTGCCAGCAAGGTGTGGGGGCTCGAGCAGTACTTC.

The gene calls are TRBV15 and TRBJ2-7; D is possibly TRBD2 (6 bases). Germline lookup yields CDR1 LNHNV and CDR2 YYDKDF (reference sequence). The length of the CDR3 is 13 residues. V lost 0 bases and J 5 bases, leaving 8 bases between the germline ends. The CDR3 sequence: CATSRDRGNEQYF. CDR3 DNA: TGTGCCACCAGCAGAGATCGGGGGAACGAGCAGTACTTC.

This chain connects TRBV3-1 (or the pseudogene TRBV3-2) to TRBJ1-5, with 10 bases lining up with TRBD1. The V gene end was trimmed by 5 bases and the J gene end by 7 bases; junction bases not matched to a gene: 2. Germline V gene data show CDR1 as LGHDT and CDR2 as YNNKEL (reference sequence). This CDR3 has 13 residues. The CDR3 protein is CASSGTGDQPQHF. The DNA for the CDR3 is TGTGCCAGCAGCGGGACAGGGGACCAGCCCCAGCATTTT.

V usage is TRBV6-5 and J usage is TRBJ2-7; 7 nucleotides align to TRBD2. The CDR3 consists of 15 residues. Trimming removed 4 bases from V and 4 bases from J; junction bases left unmatched: 10. Germline-derived CDR1 and CDR2 are MNHEY and SVGAGI. This CDR3 reads CASSSMAGVGYEQYF. CDR3 in DNA: TGTGCCAGCAGTTCCATGGCGGGGGTGGGATACGAGCAGTACTTC.

V usage is TRBV3-1 (or the pseudogene TRBV3-2) and J usage is TRBJ1-1; D gene ambiguous. Germline CDR1 reads LGHDT; CDR2 reads YNNKEL (reference sequence). This CDR3 is 13 amino acids long. With 0 bases removed from V and 3 bases from J, the gap between germline ends came to 5 bases. CDR3 DNA sequence: TGTGCCAGCAGCCAAGAGCCGGACACTGAAGCTTTCTTT. Its translation is CASSQEPDTEAFF.

The chain has TRBV3-1 (or the pseudogene TRBV3-2) and TRBJ1-1, with 9 nucleotides matching TRBD1. This CDR3 region has 16 residues. Losses at the gene ends were 4 bases for V and 2 bases for J; bases not matched to a gene: 8. From germline, CDR1 is LGHDT and CDR2 YNNKEL (reference sequence). CDR3 in DNA: TGTGCCAGCAGCCCTCATCCGGGACAGGGTAACACTGAAGCTTTCTTT. Its translation: CASSPHPGQGNTEAFF.

The gene calls are TRBV15 and TRBJ2-7; the D gene is possibly TRBD2 (6 bases). The V end lost 0 bases, the J end lost 0 bases, and 18 bases lay between the germline ends. Germline CDR1 is LNHNV and CDR2 is YYDKDF (reference sequence). This CDR3 contains 18 residues. CDR3 region: CATSRDLWRGWSSYEQYF. In nucleotides, the CDR3 is TGTGCCACCAGCAGAGATCTTTGGCGGGGCTGGAGCTCCTACGAGCAGTACTTC.

CDR3 DNA sequence: TGTGCCAGCAGTTACGGGGGGTCCTCCTACAATGAGCAGTTCTTC. It encodes CASSYGGSSYNEQFF. The chain carries TRBV6-5 and TRBJ2-1, with a weak D call TRBD2 (6 bases). Germline V CDR1 and CDR2: MNHEY, SVGAGI. V lost 2 bases, J lost 0 bases, and 8 bases lay in between. The CDR3 extends over 15 amino acids.

The chain has TRBV6-5 and TRBJ2-7; 9 nucleotides line up with TRBD1. With V trimmed by 5 bases and J by 3 bases, 5 bases remained unmatched. The CDR3 has 14 residues. The germline gives CDR1 MNHEY, CDR2 SVGAGI. The CDR3 DNA is TGTGCCAGCAGTACCCGGGACAGGGACTACGAGCAGTACTTC. Translation: CASSTRDRDYEQYF.

CDR3 coding DNA: TGTGCCAGCAGCTTTGGCGGGGGGGCCCTTGAGACCCAGTACTTC. Its protein product is CASSFGGGALETQYF. The V and J genes are TRBV7-9 and TRBJ2-5, with TRBD2 matching 9 bases. Germline lookup yields CDR1 SEHNR and CDR2 FQNEAQ (reference sequence). The CDR3 extends over 15 amino acids. Unmatched junction bases numbered 7, after V lost 3 bases and J lost 5 bases.

In the case of this clone: Other DNA sequences in the sample encode the same CDR3. The gene calls are TRBV7-9 and TRBJ1-2; D is possibly TRBD1 (5 bases). This CDR3 comprises 14 residues. Trimming took 2 bases from V and 3 from J, leaving 10 bases between them. The germline V gene encodes CDR1 SEHNR and CDR2 FQNEAQ (reference sequence). CDR3 bases: TGTGCCAGCAGCTTAAGGGAAGGGGACTATGGCTACACCTTC. This sequence encodes CASSLREGDYGYTF.

This clone was recorded a few times. The chain combines TRBV4-1 with TRBJ2-7; no clear D gene. The CDR3 extends over 12 amino acids. V lost 4 bases, J lost 6 bases, and 10 bases lay in between. Germline values: CDR1 MGHRA, CDR2 YSYEKL. CDR3 bases: TGCGCCAGCAGCCCTCATTCGGGCGAGCAGTACTTC. Its translation: CASSPHSGEQYF.

This sequence joins TRBV9 and TRBJ1-1; D call uncertain. Germline V gene sequence: CDR1 SGDLS, CDR2 YYNGEE. V gave up 4 bases and J gave up 4 bases, with 17 bases separating them. The CDR3 loop spans 15 amino acids. CDR3: CASSPTSEAGTEAFF. The CDR3 DNA is TGTGCCAGCAGCCCGACGTCCGAAGCAGGCACTGAAGCTTTCTTT.

The chain joins TRBV5-1 to TRBJ1-3, with 7 nucleotides matching TRBD1. The CDR3 loop spans 16 amino acids. Germline V gene lookup returns CDR1 SGHRS and CDR2 YFSETQ. The V gene end was trimmed by 4 bases and the J gene end by 0 bases; junction bases not matched to a gene: 7. Here the CDR3 DNA reads TGCGCCAGCAGCGCCGGGACAGATGTCTCTGGAAACACCATATATTTT. The encoded protein is CASSAGTDVSGNTIYF.

The chain recombines TRBV4-1 with TRBJ2-7; 10 bases fit TRBD2. The CDR3 runs to 15 residues. After removal of 4 bases from V and 2 bases from J, the junction contained 5 bases not matched to a gene. The germline CDR1 and CDR2 sequences are MGHRA and YSYEKL. The chain's CDR3 is CASSPALAGAYEQYF. The CDR3 nucleotides are TGCGCCAGCAGCCCCGCGCTAGCGGGGGCCTACGAGCAGTACTTC.